A single T cell receptor beta chain is shown here with its context. The TCRbeta library was prepared with unique molecular identifiers. MiXCR, run by TCRdb on the PCR reads, gives a single entry per CDR3 protein. The sample has 210,000 or so distinct CDR3 sequences, approximately 11% seen once; the top ten hold 28%. The sample originates from a study of T-cell reconstitution after alpha-beta-depleted transplantation in children. The ends lost 1 base at V and 5 bases at J; junction bases unmatched: 4. This CDR3 contains 16 residues. Germline V gene lookup returns CDR1 LGHNA and CDR2 YNFKEQ. The J gene is TRBJ2-3, the V gene TRBV4-2; 12 bases are a match to TRBD2. This TCR derives from a child in the first two years of life with acute myeloid leukemia, due to receive a stem cell transplant. The sequences come from PBMCs, collected before TCRalphabeta/CD19-depleted stem cell transplant. This CDR3 is CASSQGLAGGGDTQYF. In nucleotides, the CDR3 is TGTGCCAGCAGCCAAGGGCTAGCGGGAGGGGGAGATACGCAGTATTTT.